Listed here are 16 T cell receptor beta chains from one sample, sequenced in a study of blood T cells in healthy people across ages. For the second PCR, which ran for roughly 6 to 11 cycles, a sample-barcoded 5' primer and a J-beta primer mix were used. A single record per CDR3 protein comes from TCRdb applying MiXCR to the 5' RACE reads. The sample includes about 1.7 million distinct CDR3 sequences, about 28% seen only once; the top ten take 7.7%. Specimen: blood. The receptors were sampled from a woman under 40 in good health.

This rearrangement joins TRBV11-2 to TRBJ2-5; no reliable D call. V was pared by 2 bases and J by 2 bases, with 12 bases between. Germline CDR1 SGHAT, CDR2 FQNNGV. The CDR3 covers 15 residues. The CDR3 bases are TGTGCCAGCAGCTTACGAGGCGAGTGGCAAGAGACCCAGTACTTC. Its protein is CASSLRGEWQETQYF. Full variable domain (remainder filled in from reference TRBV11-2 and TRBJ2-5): EAGVAQSPRYKIIEKRQSVAFWCNPISGHATLYWYQQILGQGPKLLIQFQNNGVVDDSQLPKDRFSAERLKGVDSTLKIQPAKLEDSAVYLCASSLRGEWQETQYFGPGTRLLVL.

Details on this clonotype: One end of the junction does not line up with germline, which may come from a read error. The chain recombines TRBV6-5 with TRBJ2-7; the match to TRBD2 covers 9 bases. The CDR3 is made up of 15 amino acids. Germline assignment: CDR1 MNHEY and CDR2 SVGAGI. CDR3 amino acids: CAGSYTLAGTYEQYF. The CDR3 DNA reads TGTGCCGGCAGTTACACTCTAGCGGGGACCTACGAGCAGTACTTC.

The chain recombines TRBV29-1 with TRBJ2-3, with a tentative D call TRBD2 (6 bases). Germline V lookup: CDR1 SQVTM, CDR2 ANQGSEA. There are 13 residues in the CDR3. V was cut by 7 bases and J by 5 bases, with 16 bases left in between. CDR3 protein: CSAAGGAGDTQYF. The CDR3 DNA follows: TGCAGCGCCGCCGGCGGGGCGGGAGATACGCAGTATTTT.

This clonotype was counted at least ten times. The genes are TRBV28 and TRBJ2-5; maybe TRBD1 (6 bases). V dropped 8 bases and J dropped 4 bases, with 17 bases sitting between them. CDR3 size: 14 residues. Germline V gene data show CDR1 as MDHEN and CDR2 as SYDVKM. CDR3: CASHPTTGGETQYF. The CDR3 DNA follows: TGTGCCAGCCACCCCACGACAGGTGGAGAGACCCAGTACTTC.

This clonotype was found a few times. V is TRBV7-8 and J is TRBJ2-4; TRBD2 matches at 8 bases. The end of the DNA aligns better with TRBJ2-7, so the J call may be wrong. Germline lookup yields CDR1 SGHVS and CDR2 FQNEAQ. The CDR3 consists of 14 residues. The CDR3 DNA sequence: TGTGCCAGCAGCCCCGGAGCGGGAGCGGTCGAGCAGTACTTC. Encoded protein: CASSPGAGAVEQYF.

DNA of the CDR3: TGTGCCAGCAGCTTCAGCGGGAGCTCTGAGACCCAGTACTTC. It translates to CASSFSGSSETQYF. The rearrangement joins TRBV7-8 to TRBJ2-7; 8 bases are a match to TRBD2. Judging by the DNA end, TRBJ2-5 fits better; the J call may be wrong. The CDR3 sequence is 14 residues long. Germline loops: CDR1 SGHVS, CDR2 FQNEAQ.

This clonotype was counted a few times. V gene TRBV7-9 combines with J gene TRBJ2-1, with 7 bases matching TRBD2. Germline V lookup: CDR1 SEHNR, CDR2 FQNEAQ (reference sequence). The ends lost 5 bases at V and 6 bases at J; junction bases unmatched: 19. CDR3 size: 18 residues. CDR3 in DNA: TGTGCCAGCAGCCTAAGCCTTTCGACGGGAGGAACGGGCAATGAGCAGTTCTTC. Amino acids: CASSLSLSTGGTGNEQFF.

This CDR3 is CASSKQGQSGETQYF. CDR3 DNA sequence: TGTGCCAGCAGCAAACAGGGACAGTCGGGGGAGACCCAGTACTTC. This rearrangement joins TRBV7-2 to TRBJ2-5; 7 bases line up with TRBD1. V shed 5 bases, J shed 5 bases, and the junction held 11 bases outside the gene matches. The CDR3 extends over 15 amino acids. In germline, CDR1 is SGHTA, CDR2 FQGNSA.

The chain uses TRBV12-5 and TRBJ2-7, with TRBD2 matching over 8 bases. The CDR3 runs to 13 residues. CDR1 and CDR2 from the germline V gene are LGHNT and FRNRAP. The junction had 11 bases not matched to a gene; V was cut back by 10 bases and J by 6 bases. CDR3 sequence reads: CATDLSGGGEQYF. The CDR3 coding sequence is TGTGCTACCGACCTTTCGGGAGGGGGCGAGCAGTACTTC.

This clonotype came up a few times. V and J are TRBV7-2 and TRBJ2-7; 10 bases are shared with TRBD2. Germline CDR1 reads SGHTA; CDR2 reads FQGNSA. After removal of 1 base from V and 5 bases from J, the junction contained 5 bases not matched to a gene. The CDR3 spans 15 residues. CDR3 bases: TGTGCCAGCAGCTTAGAGTCTAGCGGGAGTCACGAGCAGTACTTC. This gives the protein CASSLESSGSHEQYF.

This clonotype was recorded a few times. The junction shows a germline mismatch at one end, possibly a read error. The CDR3 loop is CAISESYHWTGGGSNQLQHF. In DNA, the CDR3 is TGTGCCATCAGTGAGTCGTATCATTGGACAGGGGGCGGGAGCAATCAGCTCCAGCATTTT. The J gene is TRBJ1-5, the V gene TRBV10-3, with 11 nucleotides matching TRBD1. The CDR3 extends over 20 amino acids. The germline CDR1 and CDR2 sequences are ENHRY and SYGVKD.

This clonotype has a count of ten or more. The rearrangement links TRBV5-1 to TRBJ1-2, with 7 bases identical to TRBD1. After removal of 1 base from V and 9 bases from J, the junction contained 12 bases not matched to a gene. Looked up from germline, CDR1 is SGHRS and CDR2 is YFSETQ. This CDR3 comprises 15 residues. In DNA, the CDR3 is TGCGCCAGCAGCTTGCCGGGACAGACATCTGAGCGCTACACCTTC. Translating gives CASSLPGQTSERYTF.

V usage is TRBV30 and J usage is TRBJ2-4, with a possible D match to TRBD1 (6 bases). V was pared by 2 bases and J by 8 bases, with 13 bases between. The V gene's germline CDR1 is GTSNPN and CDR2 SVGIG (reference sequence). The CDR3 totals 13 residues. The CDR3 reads CAWSPGDGDIQYF. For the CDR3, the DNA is TGTGCCTGGAGTCCAGGGGATGGGGACATTCAGTACTTC. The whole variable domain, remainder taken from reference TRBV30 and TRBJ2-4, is SQTIHQWPATLVQPVGSPLSLECTVEGTSNPNLYWYRQAAGRGLQLLFYSVGIGQISSEVPQNLSASRPQDRQFILSSKKLLLSDSGFYLCAWSPGDGDIQYFGAGTRLSVL.

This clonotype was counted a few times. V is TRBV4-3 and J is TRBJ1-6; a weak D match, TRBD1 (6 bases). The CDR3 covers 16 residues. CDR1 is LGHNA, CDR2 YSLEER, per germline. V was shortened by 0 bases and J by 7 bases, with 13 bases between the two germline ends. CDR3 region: CASSQDLQGGNSPLHF. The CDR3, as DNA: TGCGCCAGCAGCCAAGATCTACAGGGCGGGAATTCACCCCTCCACTTT.

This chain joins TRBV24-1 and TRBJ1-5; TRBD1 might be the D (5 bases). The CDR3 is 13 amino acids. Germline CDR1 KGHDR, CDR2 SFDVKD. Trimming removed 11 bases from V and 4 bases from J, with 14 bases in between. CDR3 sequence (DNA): TGTGCCATAGCGGGGGGACCGAATCAGCCCCAGCATTTT. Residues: CAIAGGPNQPQHF.

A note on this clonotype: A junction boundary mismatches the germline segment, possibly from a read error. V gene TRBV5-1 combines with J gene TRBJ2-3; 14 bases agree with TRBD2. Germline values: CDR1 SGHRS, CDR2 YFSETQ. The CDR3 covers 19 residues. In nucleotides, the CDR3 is TGCGCCAGCAGCTTGGATCGCCGGACGACTAGCGGGAGGGCGGATACGCGGTATTTT. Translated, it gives CASSLDRRTTSGRADTRYF. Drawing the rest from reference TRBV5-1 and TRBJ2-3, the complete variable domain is KAGVTQTPRYLIKTRGQQVTLSCSPISGHRSVSWYQQTPGQGLQFLFEYFSETQRNKGNFPGRFSGRQFSNSRSEMNVSTLELGDSALYLCASSLDRRTTSGRADTRYFGPGTRLTVL.